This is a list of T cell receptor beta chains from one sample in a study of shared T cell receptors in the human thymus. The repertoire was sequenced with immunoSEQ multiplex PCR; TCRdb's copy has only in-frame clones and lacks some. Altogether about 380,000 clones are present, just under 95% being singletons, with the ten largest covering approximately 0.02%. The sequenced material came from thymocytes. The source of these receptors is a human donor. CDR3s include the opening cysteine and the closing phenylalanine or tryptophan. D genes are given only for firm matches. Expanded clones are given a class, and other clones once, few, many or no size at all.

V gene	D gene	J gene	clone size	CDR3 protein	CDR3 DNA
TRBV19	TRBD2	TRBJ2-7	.	CASSRTSGTEYEQYF	TGTGCCAGTAGTAGGACTAGCGGGACGGAATACGAGCAGTACTTC
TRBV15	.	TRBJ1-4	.	CATSPLGRRVNEKLFF	TGTGCCACCAGCCCCCTGGGGAGACGGGTTAATGAAAAACTGTTTTTT
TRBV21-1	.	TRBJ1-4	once	CASSKQVREEKLFF	TGTGCCAGCAGCAAACAGGTAAGGGAAGAAAAACTGTTTTTT
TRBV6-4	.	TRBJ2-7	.	CASRPGHTSYEQYF	TGTGCCAGCAGACCGGGACACACTTCCTACGAGCAGTACTTC
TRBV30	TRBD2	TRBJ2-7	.	CAWSYTPLAGGNYEQYF	TGTGCCTGGAGTTATACCCCCCTAGCGGGAGGCAACTACGAGCAGTACTTC
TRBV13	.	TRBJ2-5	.	CASSLGSPQGRETQYF	TGTGCCAGCAGCTTAGGCTCCCCACAGGGTAGAGAGACCCAGTACTTC
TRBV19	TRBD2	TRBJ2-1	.	CASHSSGSAYNEQFF	TGTGCCAGTCATTCTAGCGGGAGCGCATACAATGAGCAGTTCTTC
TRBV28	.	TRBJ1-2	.	CASSLCENGYTF	TGTGCCAGCAGTTTATGCGAGAATGGCTACACCTTC
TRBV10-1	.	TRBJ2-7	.	CASSPDGSYEQYF	TGCGCCAGCAGTCCCGACGGCAGCTACGAGCAGTACTTC
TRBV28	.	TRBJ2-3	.	CASTATFWSTDTQYF	TGTGCCAGCACCGCCACTTTCTGGAGCACAGATACGCAGTATTTT
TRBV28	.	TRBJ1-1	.	CASSLPVAEAFF	TGTGCCAGCAGTTTACCGGTAGCTGAAGCTTTCTTT
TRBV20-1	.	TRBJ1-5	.	CSASRQPQHF	TGCAGTGCTAGCCGGCAGCCCCAGCATTTT
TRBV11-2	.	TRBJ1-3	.	CASSLGRGRKNGNTIYF	TGTGCCAGCAGCTTAGGGAGAGGGAGGAAAAATGGAAACACCATATATTTT
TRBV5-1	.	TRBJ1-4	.	CASSPRAAEKLFF	TGCGCCAGCAGTCCCCGGGCGGCTGAAAAACTGTTTTTT
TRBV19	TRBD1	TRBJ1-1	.	CASSMGETGSTTEAFF	TGTGCCAGTAGTATGGGGGAGACAGGGTCGACCACTGAAGCTTTCTTT
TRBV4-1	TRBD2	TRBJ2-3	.	CASSQGGLAGGFDTQYF	TGCGCCAGCAGCCAGGGCGGACTAGCGGGAGGGTTCGATACGCAGTATTTT
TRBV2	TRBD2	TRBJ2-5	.	CASIAGVPHQETQYF	TGTGCCAGCATCGCGGGAGTCCCCCACCAAGAGACCCAGTACTTC
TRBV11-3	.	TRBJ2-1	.	CASSLTGKGYNEQFF	TGTGCCAGCAGCTTAACCGGAAAGGGGTACAATGAGCAGTTCTTC
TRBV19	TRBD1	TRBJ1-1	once	CASSNRDRDLNTEAFF	TGTGCCAGTAGTAACCGGGACAGGGACCTGAACACTGAAGCTTTCTTT
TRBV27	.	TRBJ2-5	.	CASSPQGKETQYF	TGTGCCAGCAGCCCACAGGGTAAAGAGACCCAGTACTTC
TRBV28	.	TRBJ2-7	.	CASRWEDEQYF	TGTGCCAGCAGATGGGAGGACGAGCAGTACTTC
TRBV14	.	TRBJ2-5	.	CASSQEPRFPIEETQYF	TGTGCCAGCAGCCAAGAGCCCAGGTTCCCCATTGAGGAGACCCAGTACTTC
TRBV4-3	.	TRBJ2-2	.	CASSQPYRERTGELFF	TGCGCCAGCAGCCAGCCTTACAGGGAAAGGACCGGGGAGCTGTTTTTT
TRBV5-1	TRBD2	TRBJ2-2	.	CASSARLAGNTGELFF	TGCGCCAGCAGCGCCAGACTAGCGGGCAACACCGGGGAGCTGTTTTTT
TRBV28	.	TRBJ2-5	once	CASSKQGGFKETQYF	TGTGCCAGCAGTAAGCAGGGGGGTTTCAAAGAGACCCAGTACTTC
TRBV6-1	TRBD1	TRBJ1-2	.	CASSRGGQGHYGYTF	TGTGCCAGCAGCCGGGGGGGACAGGGGCACTATGGCTACACCTTC
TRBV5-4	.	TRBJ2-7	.	CASSLGAYEQYF	TGTGCCAGCAGTTTGGGGGCCTACGAGCAGTACTTC
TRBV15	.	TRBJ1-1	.	CATSREPNPENTEAFF	TGTGCCACCAGCAGAGAACCGAACCCGGAGAACACTGAAGCTTTCTTT
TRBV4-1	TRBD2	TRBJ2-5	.	CASSVGASGRARTKTQETQYF	TGCGCCAGCAGCGTAGGGGCTAGCGGGAGGGCCCGAACGAAAACTCAAGAGACCCAGTACTTC
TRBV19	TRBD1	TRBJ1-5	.	CASSAGTGGLEDQPQHF	TGTGCCAGTAGTGCCGGGACAGGGGGCTTAGAGGATCAGCCCCAGCATTTT
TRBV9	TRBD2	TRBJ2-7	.	CASSAYLAGSSREQYF	TGTGCCAGCAGCGCCTACCTAGCGGGCAGCTCCCGCGAGCAGTACTTC
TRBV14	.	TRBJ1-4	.	CASSQDGEKLFF	TGTGCCAGCAGCCAAGACGGTGAAAAACTGTTTTTT
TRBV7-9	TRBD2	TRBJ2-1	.	CASSPSPGRESSYNEQFF	TGTGCCAGCAGTCCCTCCCCCGGGCGGGAGAGTAGTTACAATGAGCAGTTCTTC
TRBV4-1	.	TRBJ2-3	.	CASSQADGTPIITDTQYF	TGCGCCAGCAGCCAGGCCGACGGGACACCAATAATCACAGATACGCAGTATTTT
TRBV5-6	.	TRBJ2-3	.	CASSLGGRPTDTQYF	TGTGCCAGCAGCTTGGGAGGAAGACCCACAGATACGCAGTATTTT
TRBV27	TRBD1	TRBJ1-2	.	CASSHRGRYTF	TGTGCCAGCAGTCACAGGGGGCGCTACACCTTC
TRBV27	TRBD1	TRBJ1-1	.	CASTFPLGDSEAFF	TGTGCCAGCACATTCCCCTTAGGGGACAGTGAAGCTTTCTTT
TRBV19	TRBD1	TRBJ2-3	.	CASSMSSETGQGPDTQYF	TGTGCCAGTAGTATGAGTAGTGAGACAGGGCAGGGCCCAGATACGCAGTATTTT
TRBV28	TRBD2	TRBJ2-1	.	CASSWGTSLSEQFF	TGTGCCAGCAGTTGGGGGACTAGTCTAAGTGAGCAGTTCTTC
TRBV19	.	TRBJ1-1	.	CASASGPTGGTEAFF	TGTGCCAGCGCCTCCGGCCCTACCGGGGGCACTGAAGCTTTCTTT
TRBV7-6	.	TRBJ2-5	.	CASSHPSQETQYF	TGTGCCAGCAGCCACCCCTCTCAAGAGACCCAGTACTTC
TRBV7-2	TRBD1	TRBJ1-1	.	CASSLGTGEWNTEAFF	TGTGCCAGCAGCTTAGGGACAGGGGAATGGAACACTGAAGCTTTCTTT
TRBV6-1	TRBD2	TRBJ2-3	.	CASGSSGRATDTQYF	TGTGCCAGCGGATCCAGCGGGAGGGCCACAGATACGCAGTATTTT
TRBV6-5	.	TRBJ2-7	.	CASSRPYRAGEQYF	TGTGCCAGCAGTCGCCCCTACAGGGCAGGCGAGCAGTACTTC